This entry concerns a single T cell receptor beta chain. The antigen is not known. Looked up from germline, CDR1 is SGHKS and CDR2 is YYEKEE (reference sequence). CDR3 length: 15 amino acids. The V gene lost 0 bases and the J gene lost 5 bases, with 9 bases spanning the gap. The sample originates from a study of cytomegalovirus exposure and HLA in healthy donors. Primers for the PCR totalled 60 Vbeta and 13 Jbeta. Original processing methods: Roughly 11 million of the about 80 million unique TCR beta chains counted in a later analysis were shared. TCRdb's copy holds only in-frame clones and misses some; the assay was immunoSEQ multiplex PCR. Clonal size and the V and J genes are those of that table, whereas D and trimming came from the DNA. This sample yields about 180,000 clones, of which roughly 80% are seen a single time; about 7% belongs to the top ten. Whole-study results and caveats: The investigators catalogued 150 to 200 TCR beta chains as cytomegalovirus-associated. With high specificity and sensitivity, the classifier reportedly diagnosed cytomegalovirus status.

Among the donors, all were healthy bone marrow donors. The V call is TRBV5-5, the J call TRBJ1-6; D gene unclear. The sample taken for sequencing was PBMCs. This receptor was obtained from a young man in good health and CMV-seropositive. CDR3 in DNA: TGTGCCAGCAGCTTGGGCGGTACCCATAATTCACCCCTCCACTTT. Translation: CASSLGGTHNSPLHF.